Listed below are T cell receptor beta chains from one sample, sequenced in a study of blood T cells in healthy people across ages. TCRdb re-analysed the 5' RACE reads in MiXCR, keeping a single row per CDR3 protein. This sample has fewer than 1,000,000 distinct CDR3 sequences, with more than 35% found just once. The specimen sequenced was blood. The receptor set was obtained from a man older than 75 in good health. Each CDR3 is given with its conserved first and last residue. D genes are given only for firm matches. Clone size is not always given. Where it is, it says once, few, many or a class for expanded clones.

clone_size	v_call	j_call	d_call	cdr3_aa	cdr3_nt
.	TRBV20-1	TRBJ2-7	.	CSARDLSPDNSYEQYF	TGCAGTGCTAGAGATTTAAGTCCGGACAACTCCTACGAGCAGTACTTC
.	TRBV10-3	TRBJ2-7	TRBD2	CAISSGLAGSYEQYF	TGTGCCATCAGTTCGGGACTAGCGGGGAGCTACGAGCAGTACTTC
.	TRBV29-1	TRBJ2-5	TRBD1	CSVAATGAETQYF	TGCAGCGTTGCCGCGACAGGGGCAGAGACCCAGTACTTC
.	TRBV28	TRBJ2-1	TRBD2	CASSFTSDYNEQFF	TGTGCCAGCAGTTTTACTAGCGACTACAATGAGCAGTTCTTC
.	TRBV11-2	TRBJ2-7	.	CASSTDRISPYEQYF	TGTGCCAGCAGCACCGACAGGATTTCCCCCTACGAGCAGTACTTC
.	TRBV24-1	TRBJ2-7	.	CATSDLGSDSAEYF	TGTGCCACCAGTGATTTGGGGTCAGACTCCGCTGAGTACTTC
.	TRBV7-9	TRBJ2-7	TRBD1	CASSLGTGGEYEQYF	TGTGCCAGCAGCTTAGGAACAGGGGGCGAATACGAGCAGTACTTC
many	TRBV10-2	TRBJ2-1	.	CASSEDQYNEQFF	TGCGCCAGCAGTGAGGACCAGTACAATGAGCAGTTCTTC
.	TRBV5-1	TRBJ2-7	.	CASSPTTGTYGHEQYF	TGCGCCAGCAGCCCCACTACCGGGACGTATGGCCACGAGCAGTACTTC
.	TRBV11-1	TRBJ2-3	.	CASSQIPGTGRLAGVPDTQYF	TGTGCCAGCAGCCAGATCCCAGGGACAGGGAGGTTAGCGGGAGTCCCAGATACGCAGTATTTT
.	TRBV10-3	TRBJ2-7	.	CAIGIGLASSYNEQYF	TGTGCCATCGGGATTGGGCTAGCGAGTTCCTACAATGAGCAGTACTTC
few	TRBV5-5	TRBJ2-1	.	CASTSRGGQYNEQFF	TGTGCCAGCACCTCGAGGGGGGGGCAATACAATGAGCAGTTCTTC
.	TRBV30	TRBJ2-1	.	CAWSVGLGDNEQFF	TGTGCCTGGAGTGTGGGCCTTGGGGACAATGAGCAGTTCTTC
few	TRBV6-4	TRBJ1-5	TRBD1	CASIGGEGGDSNQPQHF	TGTGCCAGCATAGGGGGGGAAGGGGGCGATAGCAATCAGCCCCAGCATTTT
.	TRBV20-1	TRBJ2-7	TRBD2	CSASLEAGGPSYEQYF	TGCAGTGCTAGTTTAGAAGCGGGAGGGCCTAGTTACGAGCAGTACTTC
.	TRBV20-1	TRBJ2-1	TRBD2	CSAPGGASGTYNEQFF	TGCAGTGCCCCCGGGGGGGCTAGCGGGACCTACAATGAGCAGTTCTTC
.	TRBV7-2	TRBJ2-1	TRBD2	CASSPMRAGRSYNEQFF	TGTGCCAGCAGCCCCATGAGAGCGGGGAGGTCCTACAATGAGCAGTTCTTC
.	TRBV7-7	TRBJ2-3	.	CASSSNIGDTQYF	TGTGCCAGCAGCTCTAATATCGGAGATACGCAGTATTTT
.	TRBV4-1	TRBJ1-4	TRBD1	CASSQEVRQGMINEKLFF	TGCGCCAGCAGCCAAGAAGTGCGACAGGGTATGATTAATGAAAAACTGTTTTTT
few	TRBV10-3	TRBJ2-7	.	CAISESSDSYEQYF	TGTGCCATCAGTGAGTCATCAGACTCCTACGAGCAGTACTTC
.	TRBV12-3/TRBV12-4	TRBJ2-1	.	CASSPVGTPPSYEQFF	TGTGCCAGCAGCCCCGTAGGGACTCCTCCATCCTACGAGCAGTTCTTC
.	TRBV7-2	TRBJ2-1	.	CATRLAEWFF	TGTGCCACCAGACTGGCTGAGTGGTTCTTC
many	TRBV20-1	TRBJ1-2	.	CSAEVGANYGYTF	TGCAGTGCTGAGGTCGGAGCTAACTATGGCTACACCTTC